This T cell receptor beta chain was captured in a study of blood T cell repertoires in COVID-19 (dated by TCRdb to 2018 to 2021). A note on the overall study: Samples from collaborators originated in the United States, Italy and Spain and spanned both the acute and convalescent phases of COVID-19. Where available, HLA class I and class II types were obtained from metadata supplied by the sample provider rather than from assay-based typing. The dataset comprised deeply sampled blood TCRbeta repertoires from subjects exposed to, actively infected with, or recovered from COVID-19. Nearly every sample came with metadata listing a de-identified subject ID, COVID-19 status, age in years and sex. The material from the prospective study consisted of cDNA or gDNA derived from T cells, B-cell-depleted T cells, or PBMCs. Samples came from the ongoing ImmuneRACE study (first 160 participants) plus 1,254 subjects from 6 global collaborators. The repertoires were made available in a free public database intended to serve as a resource for research on the immune response to SARS-CoV-2. The paper's findings and limits, for the study overall: The quantity of clinical and demographic metadata differed by source and by participant and was supplied without curation.

The immunoSEQ Assay, a bias-controlled multiplex PCR, was used to amplify TCRbeta CDR3 regions from genomic DNA. The authors' analysis ran thus. The number of nucleated cells in each sample was estimated from the amplification of reference gene primers within the assay. To quantify the absolute abundance of each unique TCRbeta CDR3 rearrangement, sequence reads were collapsed and filtered. Productive Simpson clonality was computed per sample as the square root of Simpson's diversity index over productive rearrangements. TCRdb took over this immuneACCESS table, retaining in-frame rearrangements with V and J assigned. Such tables are incomplete; in checked studies, under half of the missing clones stem from an unresolved V gene, and the remainder is unexplained. From that table come the V and J calls and clone size; the DNA was used to work out D and trimming. Recorded for this sample are 400,000 to 450,000 clones; over 75% of them occurred a single time. The ten top clones hold roughly 1.6% of the sample.

About this clone: It has no known antigen specificity. Base-call qualities are not available, and no considerably larger clone is one nucleotide away.

One collaborating source in Seattle enrolled patients while the patients were actively infected and followed the patients over time throughout the course of disease. Collaborating institutions collected whole blood in K2EDTA tubes following their own protocols. For TCRbeta analysis, collaborator samples were shipped as frozen whole blood, as isolated PBMCs, or as DNA extracted from either sample type. The origin of this receptor is a woman aged 40 to 49 with COVID-19, enrolled during active disease. Sequenced sample: peripheral blood.

The encoded CDR3 is CASSYSAGSNQPQHF. The nucleotides are TGTGCCAGCAGTTACTCGGCAGGAAGCAATCAGCCCCAGCATTTT. The chain couples TRBV6-5 to TRBJ1-5; the D gene cannot be named for sure. The germline V gene specifies MNHEY as CDR1 and SVGAGI as CDR2. Including the terminal cysteine and phenylalanine, the CDR3 comprises 15 residues. CDR3 DNA is the only sequence kept; it has 45 bases, read in frame from the first base. V and J are truncated by 0 bases and 1 base respectively, leaving an intervening sequence of 7 bases.